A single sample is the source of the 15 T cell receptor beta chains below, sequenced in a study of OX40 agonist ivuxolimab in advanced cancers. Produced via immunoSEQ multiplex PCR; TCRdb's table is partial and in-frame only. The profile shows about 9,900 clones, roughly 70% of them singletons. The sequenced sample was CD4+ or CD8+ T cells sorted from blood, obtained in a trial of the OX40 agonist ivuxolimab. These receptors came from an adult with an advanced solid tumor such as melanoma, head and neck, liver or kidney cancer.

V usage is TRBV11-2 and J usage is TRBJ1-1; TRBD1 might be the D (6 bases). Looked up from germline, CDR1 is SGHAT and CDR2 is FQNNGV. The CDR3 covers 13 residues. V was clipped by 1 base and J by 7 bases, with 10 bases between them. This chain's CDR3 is CASSLAGAGEAFF. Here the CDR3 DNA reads TGTGCCAGCAGCTTAGCAGGGGCTGGTGAAGCTTTCTTT.

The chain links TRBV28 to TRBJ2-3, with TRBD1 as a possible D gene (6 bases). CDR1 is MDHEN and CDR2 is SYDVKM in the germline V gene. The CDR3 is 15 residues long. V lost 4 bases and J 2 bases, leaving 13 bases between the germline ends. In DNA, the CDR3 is TGTGCCAGCAGTTCGCCAGGGGAGACCACAGATACGCAGTATTTT. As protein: CASSSPGETTDTQYF.

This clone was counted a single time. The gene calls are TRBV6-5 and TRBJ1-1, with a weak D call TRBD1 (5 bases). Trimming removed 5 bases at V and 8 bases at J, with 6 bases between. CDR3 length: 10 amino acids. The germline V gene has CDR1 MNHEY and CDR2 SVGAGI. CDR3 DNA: TGTGCCAGCAGTGGGGCAGAAGCTTTCTTT. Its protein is CASSGAEAFF.

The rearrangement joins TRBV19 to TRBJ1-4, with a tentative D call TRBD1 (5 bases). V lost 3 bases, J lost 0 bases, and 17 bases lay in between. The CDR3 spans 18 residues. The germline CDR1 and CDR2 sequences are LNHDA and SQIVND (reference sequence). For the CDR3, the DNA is TGTGCCAGTAGTATTGGGGACGTCTACCTAGCAACTAATGAAAAACTGTTTTTT. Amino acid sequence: CASSIGDVYLATNEKLFF. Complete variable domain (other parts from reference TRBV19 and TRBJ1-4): DGGITQSPKYLFRKEGQNVTLSCEQNLNHDAMYWYRQDPGQGLRLIYYSQIVNDFQKGDIAEGYSVSREKKESFPLTVTSAQKNPTAFYLCASSIGDVYLATNEKLFFGSGTQLSVL.

The CDR3 DNA sequence: TGTGCCAGCAGTGGAAAGCGACAGACCCTCTACGAGCAGTACTTC. It is translated as CASSGKRQTLYEQYF. The chain has TRBV25-1 and TRBJ2-7; tentative D call: TRBD1 (5 bases). The ends were cut back, 4 bases at V and 3 bases at J, with 16 bases in the middle. There are 15 residues in the CDR3. CDR1 and CDR2 from the germline V gene are MGHDK and SYGVNS.

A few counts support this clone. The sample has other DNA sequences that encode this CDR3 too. DNA for the CDR3: TGCGCCAGCAGCTTGAACGGGGGGCCCACAGATACGCAGTATTTT. It encodes CASSLNGGPTDTQYF. The chain has TRBV5-1 and TRBJ2-3; perhaps TRBD2 as D (7 bases). CDR3 length equals 15 residues. CDR1 and CDR2 from the germline V gene are SGHRS and YFSETQ. V lost 1 base to trimming and J lost 2 bases, with 11 bases between them.

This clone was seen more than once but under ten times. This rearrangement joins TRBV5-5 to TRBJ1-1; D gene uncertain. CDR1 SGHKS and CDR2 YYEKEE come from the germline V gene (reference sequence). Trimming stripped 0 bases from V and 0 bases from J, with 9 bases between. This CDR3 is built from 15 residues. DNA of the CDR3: TGTGCCAGCAGCTTGGCCGGCACTATGAACACTGAAGCTTTCTTT. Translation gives CASSLAGTMNTEAFF. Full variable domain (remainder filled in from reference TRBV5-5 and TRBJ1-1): DAGVTQSPTHLIKTRGQQVTLRCSPISGHKSVSWYQQVLGQGPQFIFQYYEKEERGRGNFPDRFSARQFPNYSSELNVNALLLGDSALYLCASSLAGTMNTEAFFGQGTRLTVV.

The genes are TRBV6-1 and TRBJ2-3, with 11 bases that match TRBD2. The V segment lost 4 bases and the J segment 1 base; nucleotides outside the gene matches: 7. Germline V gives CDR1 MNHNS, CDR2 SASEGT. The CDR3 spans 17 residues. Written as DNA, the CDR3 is TGTGCCAGCAGTGGGATAGGGACTAGCGGCGGCACAGATACGCAGTATTTT. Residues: CASSGIGTSGGTDTQYF.

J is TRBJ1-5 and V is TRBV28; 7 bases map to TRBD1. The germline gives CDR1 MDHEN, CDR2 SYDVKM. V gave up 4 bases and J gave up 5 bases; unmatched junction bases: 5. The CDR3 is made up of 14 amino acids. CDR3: CASSYRDSYQPQHF. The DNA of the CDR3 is TGTGCCAGCAGTTACCGGGACAGTTATCAGCCCCAGCATTTT.

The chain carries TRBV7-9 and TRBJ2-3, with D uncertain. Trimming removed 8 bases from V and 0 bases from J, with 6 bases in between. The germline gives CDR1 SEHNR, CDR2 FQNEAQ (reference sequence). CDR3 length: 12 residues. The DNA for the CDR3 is TGTGCCAGCGGGCCGAGCACAGATACGCAGTATTTT. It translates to CASGPSTDTQYF.

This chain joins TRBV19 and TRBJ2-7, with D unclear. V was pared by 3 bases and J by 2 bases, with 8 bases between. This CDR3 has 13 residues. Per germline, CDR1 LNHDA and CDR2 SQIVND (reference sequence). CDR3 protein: CASSMTGTYEQYF. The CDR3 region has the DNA TGTGCCAGTAGTATGACGGGTACCTACGAGCAGTACTTC.

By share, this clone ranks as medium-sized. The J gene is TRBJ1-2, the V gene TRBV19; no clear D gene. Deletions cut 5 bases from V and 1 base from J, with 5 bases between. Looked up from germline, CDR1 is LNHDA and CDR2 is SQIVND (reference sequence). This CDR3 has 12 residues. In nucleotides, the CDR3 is TGTGCCAGTAGTCTGAGTAACTATGGCTACACCTTC. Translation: CASSLSNYGYTF.

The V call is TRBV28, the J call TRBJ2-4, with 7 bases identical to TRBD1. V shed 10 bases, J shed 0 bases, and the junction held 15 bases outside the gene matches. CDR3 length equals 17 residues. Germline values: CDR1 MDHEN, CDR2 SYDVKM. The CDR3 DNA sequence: TGTGCCACCCTCCCTACAGGGGTCAACCTAGCCAAAAACATTCAGTACTTC. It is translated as CATLPTGVNLAKNIQYF.

Written as DNA, the CDR3 is TGCGCCAGCAGCCAACTAGCCCTCTCCGGGGAGCTGTTTTTT. Its protein product is CASSQLALSGELFF. The genes are TRBV4-3 and TRBJ2-2; weak D call: TRBD2 (5 bases). The ends were cut back, 2 bases at V and 6 bases at J, with 10 bases in the middle. This CDR3 is built from 14 residues. The germline V gene encodes CDR1 LGHNA and CDR2 YSLEER.

The CDR3 DNA reads TGTGCCAGTAGTTCTAACAGGGTCAATGAGCAGTTCTTC. It translates to CASSSNRVNEQFF. The J gene is TRBJ2-1, the V gene TRBV19; possible D gene TRBD1, 6 bases. Germline CDR1 reads LNHDA; CDR2 reads SQIVND (reference sequence). V dropped 5 bases and J dropped 6 bases, with 11 bases sitting between them. The length of the CDR3 is 13 residues.